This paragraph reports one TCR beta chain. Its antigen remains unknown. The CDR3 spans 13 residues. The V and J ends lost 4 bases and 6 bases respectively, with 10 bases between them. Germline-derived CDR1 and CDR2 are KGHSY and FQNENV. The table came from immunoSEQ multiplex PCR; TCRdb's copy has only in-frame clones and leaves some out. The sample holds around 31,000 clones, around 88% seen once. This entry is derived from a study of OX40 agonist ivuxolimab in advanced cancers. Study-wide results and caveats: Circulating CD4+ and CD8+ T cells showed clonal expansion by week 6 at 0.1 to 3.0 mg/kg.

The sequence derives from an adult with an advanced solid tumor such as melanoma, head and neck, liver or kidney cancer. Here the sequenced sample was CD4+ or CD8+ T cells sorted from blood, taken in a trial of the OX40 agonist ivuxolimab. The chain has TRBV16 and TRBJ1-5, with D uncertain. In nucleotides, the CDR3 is TGTGCCAGCAGCCTCTTTACTGGTCAGCCCCAGCATTTT. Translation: CASSLFTGQPQHF.